A single sample gave rise to the 15 T cell receptor beta chains below, sequenced in a study of beta chain features in type 1 diabetes. Study findings and constraints: In every one of the four CD4+ subsets, TCRB CDR3s were moderately but significantly shorter in Type 1 diabetes patients.

No antigen is known for these receptors. The investigators reverse transcribed all of the isolated RNA, so they sequenced expressed TCRB transcripts. Measured with immunoSEQ multiplex PCR; TCRdb has only the in-frame clones, and not every one. The data hold about 160,000 clones, with 8% to 8.5% observed a single time. Sequencing used central memory CD4+ T cells from blood. The origin of the receptors is a young woman with type 1 diabetes.

The V and J genes are TRBV19 and TRBJ2-3, with D possibly TRBD2 on 6 matching bases. CDR1 LNHDA and CDR2 SQIVND come from the germline V gene (reference sequence). CDR3 size: 14 residues. Deletions cut 9 bases from V and 3 bases from J, with 16 bases between. The CDR3 reads CASSHREATDTQYF. CDR3 nucleotide sequence: TGTGCCAGCAGCCATAGGGAGGCGACAGATACGCAGTATTTT. The full variable domain, rest sourced from reference TRBV19 and TRBJ2-3, is DGGITQSPKYLFRKEGQNVTLSCEQNLNHDAMYWYRQDPGQGLRLIYYSQIVNDFQKGDIAEGYSVSREKKESFPLTVTSAQKNPTAFYLCASSHREATDTQYFGPGTRLTVL.

The chain's CDR3 is CASSQDPNAGELFF. The CDR3 DNA is TGCGCCAGCAGCCAAGATCCTAACGCCGGGGAGCTGTTTTTT. This sequence joins TRBV4-3 and TRBJ2-2, with D unresolved. The CDR3 has 14 amino acids. The germline CDR1 and CDR2 sequences are LGHNA and YSLEER. V was pared by 0 bases and J by 6 bases, with 8 bases between.

The rearrangement joins TRBV5-1 to TRBJ2-7; D may be TRBD1 (6 bases). Germline lookup yields CDR1 SGHRS and CDR2 YFSETQ. V was trimmed by 3 bases and J by 5 bases, leaving 15 bases between them. The length of the CDR3 is 14 residues. The DNA for the CDR3 is TGCGCCAGCAGCTCGCAGGGGCTAATACACGAGCAGTACTTC. Translating gives CASSSQGLIHEQYF.

This chain uses TRBV27 with TRBJ1-5, with TRBD1 identical over 8 bases. CDR1 and CDR2 (germline): MNHEY, SMNVEV (reference sequence). This CDR3 is built from 15 residues. J lost 3 bases, V lost 2 bases, and 3 bases had no gene match. CDR3 DNA sequence: TGTGCCAGCAGTTTAGGGCAGGGGGCCAATCAGCCCCAGCATTTT. The encoded protein is CASSLGQGANQPQHF.

On this clone itself: Germline is not matched at one junction end, which may reflect a read error. The chain joins TRBV20-1 to TRBJ1-2, with TRBD1 identical over 9 bases. This CDR3 spans 11 amino acids. Germline V CDR1 and CDR2: DFQATT, SNEGSKA (reference sequence). The DNA for the CDR3 is TGCAGTGCTGAACAGGGGGCGCTTGTCCCCTTC. Its translation: CSAEQGALVPF.

The V gene is TRBV11-3, the J gene TRBJ2-1, with 8 bases identical to TRBD2. The CDR3 contains 15 residues. Looked up from germline, CDR1 is SGHNT and CDR2 is YENEEA. V was clipped by 1 base and J by 5 bases; unmatched bases: 4. The CDR3 DNA reads TGTGCCAGCAGCTTAGGACTAGCGAGGAACAATGAGCAGTTCTTC. Translating it yields CASSLGLARNNEQFF.

This clone was counted at least ten times. The chain employs TRBV7-9 and TRBJ1-4, with D possibly TRBD1 on 6 matching bases. CDR3 length: 14 amino acids. Trimming took off 5 bases at V and 7 bases at J, with 14 bases between the two ends. Germline V gene lookup returns CDR1 SEHNR and CDR2 FQNEAQ (reference sequence). The CDR3 coding sequence is TGTGCCAGCAGCCTGCTACAGGGCGGTGAAAAACTGTTTTTT. Encoded protein: CASSLLQGGEKLFF. The complete variable domain, with remaining parts taken from reference TRBV7-9 and TRBJ1-4, reads DTGVSQNPRHKITKRGQNVTFRCDPISEHNRLYWYRQTLGQGPEFLTYFQNEAQLEKSRLLSDRFSAERPKGSFSTLEIQRTEQGDSAMYLCASSLLQGGEKLFFGSGTQLSVL.

V usage is TRBV7-9 and J usage is TRBJ1-6; 7 positions match TRBD1. The V segment lost 4 bases and the J segment 8 bases; nucleotides outside the gene matches: 5. The germline CDR1 and CDR2 sequences are SEHNR and FQNEAQ (reference sequence). CDR3 length equals 14 residues. The CDR3 reads CASSWDRPHSPLHF. The CDR3 region has the DNA TGTGCCAGCAGCTGGGACAGACCGCATTCACCCCTCCACTTT.

The chain uses TRBV18 and TRBJ1-2; 8 nucleotides match TRBD1. In germline, CDR1 is KGHSH, CDR2 LQKENI. After removal of 1 base from V and 8 bases from J, the junction contained 18 bases not matched to a gene. CDR3 length: 18 amino acids. DNA of the CDR3: TGTGCCAGCTCACCACGAACCTCTCGAGACAGGGGAAGTTCAGGCTACACCTTC. It codes for CASSPRTSRDRGSSGYTF. Filled out from reference TRBV18 and TRBJ1-2, the complete variable domain reads NAGVMQNPRHLVRRRGQEARLRCSPMKGHSHVYWYRQLPEEGLKFMVYLQKENIIDESGMPKERFSAEFPKEGPSILRIQQVVRGDSAAYFCASSPRTSRDRGSSGYTFGSGTRLTVV.

This rearrangement joins TRBV29-1 to TRBJ2-3, with TRBD2 identical over 7 bases. V gave up 7 bases and J gave up 0 bases; unmatched junction bases: 10. The germline V gene has CDR1 SQVTM and CDR2 ANQGSEA. CDR3 length: 15 residues. CDR3 sequence (DNA): TGCAGCGGTGGCGGACGAGCGGGAAGCACAGATACGCAGTATTTT. It is translated as CSGGGRAGSTDTQYF.

This sequence joins TRBV19 and TRBJ1-5; D remains ambiguous. This CDR3 is 14 amino acids long. V lost 2 bases, J lost 5 bases, and 10 bases lay in between. Germline loops: CDR1 LNHDA, CDR2 SQIVND (reference sequence). CDR3 nucleotides: TGTGCCAGTAGTATATCCGGGTTAGATCAGCCCCAGCATTTT. It encodes CASSISGLDQPQHF.

The J gene is TRBJ2-2, the V gene TRBV2, with 7 bases that match TRBD1. The germline V gene has CDR1 SNHLY and CDR2 FYNNEI. Unmatched junction bases numbered 7, after V lost 8 bases and J lost 1 base. CDR3 length: 15 residues. The CDR3 DNA sequence: TGTGCCAGCGGCCAGGACAGGTTGAACACCGGGGAGCTGTTTTTT. It specifies CASGQDRLNTGELFF.

Only a few counts were recorded for this clone. This chain uses TRBV7-2 with TRBJ2-5, with a tentative D call TRBD2 (5 bases). This CDR3 is built from 14 residues. Trimming removed 1 base from V and 5 bases from J, with 11 bases in between. CDR1 SGHTA and CDR2 FQGNSA come from the germline V gene. Here the CDR3 DNA reads TGTGCCAGCAGCTTAGGTCCCGCGGGTGAGACCCAGTACTTC. Residues: CASSLGPAGETQYF.

V and J are TRBV7-8 and TRBJ1-1; D is undetermined. This CDR3 region has 13 residues. Per germline, CDR1 SGHVS and CDR2 FQNEAQ. V lost 6 bases, J lost 5 bases, and 13 bases lay in between. The CDR3 coding sequence is TGTGCCAGCAGTTCTCTCTGGGAGACTGAAGCTTTCTTT. Amino acid sequence: CASSSLWETEAFF.

This clone was detected only a few times. V usage is TRBV7-8 and J usage is TRBJ1-6; 9 bases map to TRBD1. There are 12 residues in the CDR3. The germline CDR1 and CDR2 sequences are SGHVS and FQNEAQ. J was trimmed by 11 bases and V by 5 bases; bases with no gene match: 1. The CDR3: CASSGQGPPLHF. CDR3 nucleotide sequence: TGTGCCAGCAGCGGACAGGGGCCACCCCTCCACTTT.